This T cell receptor beta chain originates from a study of OX40 agonist ivuxolimab in advanced cancers. The CDR3 has 20 amino acids. J lost 0 bases, V lost 5 bases, and 12 bases had no gene match. From germline, CDR1 is LNHDA and CDR2 SQIVND (reference sequence). Assay: immunoSEQ multiplex PCR; the TCRdb copy retains only in-frame clones and omits some. The sample comprises around 130,000 clones, roughly 95% of which are singletons, and around 0.15% rests with the top ten. The sequence was collected from an adult with an advanced solid tumor such as melanoma, head and neck, liver or kidney cancer. The starting material was CD4+ or CD8+ T cells sorted from blood, obtained in a trial of the OX40 agonist ivuxolimab. The V and J genes are TRBV19 and TRBJ2-1; 14 bases are shared with TRBD2. CDR3 residues: CASSPGLAGVRWSSYNEQFF. The CDR3 coding sequence is TGTGCCAGTAGTCCGGGACTAGCGGGAGTTCGCTGGAGCTCCTACAATGAGCAGTTCTTC.